What follows describes a single TCR beta chain. The data stem from a study of CD8 T cells in Susac syndrome. This CDR3 comprises 12 residues. Germline assignment: CDR1 MNHNS and CDR2 SASEGT. Trimming cost V 0 bases and J 5 bases, with 4 bases left between them. cDNA came from about 0.46 to 1 ug RNA primed by random hexamers. Amplification of TCR beta CDR3 used immunoSEQ multiplex PCR across 54 Vbeta and 13 Jbeta. TCRdb ran MiXCR on the immunoSEQ multiplex PCR reads and lists one entry per CDR3 protein. The table shows about 130,000 distinct CDR3 sequences, with roughly 95% occurring only once. The material sequenced was CD4+ T cells from PBMCs. The genes are TRBV6-1 and TRBJ2-5; no clear D. The clonotype originates from a human donor in good health. The CDR3 DNA sequence: TGTGCCAGCAGTGAAGCGTTGGAGACCCAGTACTTC. It yields the protein CASSEALETQYF.